This TCR beta chain was captured in a study of cytomegalovirus exposure and HLA in healthy donors. Whole-study findings and limits: Later analysis found that TCR beta chains associated with HLA were more clonally expanded than other, equally common chains. Most subjects had HLA-A and HLA-B alleles reportedly predicted accurately by TCR beta sequences. Later on, an analysis showed TCR association rates differing by HLA locus, with DRB1 the most and HLA-C the fewest. Confirmation in vitro established that three CMV-associated chains were specific for CMV antigens.

On this clone itself: Antigen unknown.

The PCR was carried out with 60 Vbeta primers and 13 Jbeta primers. Data came from immunoSEQ multiplex PCR; TCRdb stores just in-frame clones and leaves some out. Among around 130,000 clones listed, more than 80% were seen once. The CDR3 extends over 14 amino acids. Germline trimming cut 3 bases from V and 3 bases from J; bases unmatched to any gene: 4. From germline, CDR1 is SGHDT and CDR2 YYEEEE. Sequencing was done on a sample of PBMCs. The source of this sequence is a woman aged 25 to 39 in good health and CMV-seropositive. This rearrangement joins TRBV5-6 to TRBJ1-2, with 8 nucleotides matching TRBD1. CDR3 nucleotides: TGTGCCAGCAGCTCGGGACAGGCTGACTATGGCTACACCTTC. The encoded protein is CASSSGQADYGYTF.